The clone carrying this T cell receptor beta chain was observed at least ten times. Its antigen is unidentified. This specimen comes from a study of T cells in Graves' hyperthyroidism and ophthalmopathy. About the research overall: Any treatment followed the collection of peripheral blood at initial diagnosis.

From RNA transcripts, TCR beta CDR3 regions were amplified. RT-PCR in the first round (using the HTBI primer set) targeted the TCR CDR3. TCRdb re-analysed the multiplex PCR reads in MiXCR, keeping a single row per CDR3 protein. In the table there are under 450,000 distinct CDR3 sequences, more than 15% of which are singletons. The authors obtained PBMCs from over 7.5 ml of fresh peripheral blood. Losses at the gene ends were 5 bases for V and 6 bases for J; bases not matched to a gene: 11. The CDR3 runs to 15 residues. CDR1 and CDR2 from the germline V gene are MNHNS and SASEGT. Study-wide results and caveats: Patients with ophthalmopathy were separated from those with stable hyperthyroidism by a 13 V-J model. Ophthalmopathy prediction by the model preceded onset by a median approximately six months.

Specimen: blood. This sequence joins TRBV6-1 and TRBJ2-7, with 9 bases matching TRBD1. The clonotype originates from a woman aged 18-30 years with Graves' hyperthyroidism. The CDR3 loop is CASSYGTGRGGEQYF. The CDR3 DNA sequence: TGTGCCAGCAGTTATGGGACAGGGCGCGGGGGCGAGCAGTACTTC.